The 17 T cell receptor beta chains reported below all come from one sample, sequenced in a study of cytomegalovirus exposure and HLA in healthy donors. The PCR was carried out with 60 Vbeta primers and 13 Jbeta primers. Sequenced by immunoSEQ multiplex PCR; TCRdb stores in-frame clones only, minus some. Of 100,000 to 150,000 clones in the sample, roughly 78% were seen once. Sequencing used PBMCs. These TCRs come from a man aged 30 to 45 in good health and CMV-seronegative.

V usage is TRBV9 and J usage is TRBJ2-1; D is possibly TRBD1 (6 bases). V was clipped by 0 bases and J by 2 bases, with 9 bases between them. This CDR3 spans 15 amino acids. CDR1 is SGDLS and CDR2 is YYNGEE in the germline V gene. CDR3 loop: CASSVVGQTYNEQFF. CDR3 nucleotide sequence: TGTGCCAGCAGCGTAGTTGGACAGACCTACAATGAGCAGTTCTTC.

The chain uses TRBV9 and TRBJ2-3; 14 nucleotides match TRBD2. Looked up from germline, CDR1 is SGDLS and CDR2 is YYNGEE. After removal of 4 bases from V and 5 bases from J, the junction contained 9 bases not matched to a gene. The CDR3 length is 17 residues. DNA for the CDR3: TGTGCCAGCAGCCCTCGGACTAGCGGGGGGCGGGAAGATACGCAGTATTTT. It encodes CASSPRTSGGREDTQYF.

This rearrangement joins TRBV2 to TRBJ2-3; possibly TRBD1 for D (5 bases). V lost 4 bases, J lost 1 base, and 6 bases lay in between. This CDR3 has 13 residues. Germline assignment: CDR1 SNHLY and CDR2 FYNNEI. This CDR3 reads CASSAQGTDTQYF. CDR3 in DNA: TGTGCCAGCAGTGCACAGGGCACAGATACGCAGTATTTT.

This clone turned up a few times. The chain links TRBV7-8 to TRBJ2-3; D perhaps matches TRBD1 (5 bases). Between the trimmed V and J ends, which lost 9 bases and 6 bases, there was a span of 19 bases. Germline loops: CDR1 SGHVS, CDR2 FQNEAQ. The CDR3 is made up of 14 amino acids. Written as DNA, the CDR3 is TGTGCCAGAACTACCGACAGTCCTGAGGATACGCAGTATTTT. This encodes CARTTDSPEDTQYF.

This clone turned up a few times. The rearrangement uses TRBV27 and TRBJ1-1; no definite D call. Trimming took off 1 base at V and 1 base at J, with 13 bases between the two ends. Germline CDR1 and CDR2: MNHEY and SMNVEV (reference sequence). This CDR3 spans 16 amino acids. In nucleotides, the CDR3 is TGTGCCAGCAGTTTATGGCCTGAAGAGGGGAACACTGAAGCTTTCTTT. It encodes CASSLWPEEGNTEAFF.

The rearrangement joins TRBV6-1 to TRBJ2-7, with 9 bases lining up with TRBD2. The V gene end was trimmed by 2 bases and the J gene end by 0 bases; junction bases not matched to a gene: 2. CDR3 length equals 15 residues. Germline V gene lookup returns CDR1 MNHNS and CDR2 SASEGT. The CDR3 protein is CASSELAGSSYEQYF. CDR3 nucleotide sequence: TGTGCCAGCAGTGAACTAGCGGGGAGCTCCTACGAGCAGTACTTC.

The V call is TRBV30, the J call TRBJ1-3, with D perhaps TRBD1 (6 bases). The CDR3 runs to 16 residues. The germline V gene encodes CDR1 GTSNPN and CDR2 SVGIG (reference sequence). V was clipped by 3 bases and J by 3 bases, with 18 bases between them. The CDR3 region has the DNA TGTGCCTGGAGAGCAAACAGGGAGGGCGTTGGAAACACCATATATTTT. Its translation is CAWRANREGVGNTIYF.

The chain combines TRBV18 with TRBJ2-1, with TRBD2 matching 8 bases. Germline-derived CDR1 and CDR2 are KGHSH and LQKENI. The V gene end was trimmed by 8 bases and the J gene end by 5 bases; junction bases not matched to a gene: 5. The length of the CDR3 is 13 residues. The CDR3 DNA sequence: TGTGCCAGCGATTCGGGGGGGGACAATGAGCAGTTCTTC. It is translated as CASDSGGDNEQFF.

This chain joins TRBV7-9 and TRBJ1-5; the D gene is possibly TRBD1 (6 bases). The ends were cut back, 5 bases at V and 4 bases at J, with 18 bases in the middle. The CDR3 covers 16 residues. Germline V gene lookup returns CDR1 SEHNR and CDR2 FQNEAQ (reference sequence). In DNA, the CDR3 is TGTGCCAGCAGCCCACGGGGGGACATCCAAAATCAGCCCCAGCATTTT. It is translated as CASSPRGDIQNQPQHF.

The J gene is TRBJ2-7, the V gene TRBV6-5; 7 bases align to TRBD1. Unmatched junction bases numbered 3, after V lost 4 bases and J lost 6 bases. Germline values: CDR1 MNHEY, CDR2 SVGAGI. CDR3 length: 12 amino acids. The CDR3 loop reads CASSSDRVEQYF. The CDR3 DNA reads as TGTGCCAGCAGTTCCGACAGGGTCGAGCAGTACTTC.

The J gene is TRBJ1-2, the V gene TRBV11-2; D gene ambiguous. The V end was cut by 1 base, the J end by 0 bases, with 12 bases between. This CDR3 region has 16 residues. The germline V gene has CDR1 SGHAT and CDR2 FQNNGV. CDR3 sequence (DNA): TGTGCCAGCAGCTTAGCCGGGTACAAAGCTAACTATGGCTACACCTTC. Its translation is CASSLAGYKANYGYTF.

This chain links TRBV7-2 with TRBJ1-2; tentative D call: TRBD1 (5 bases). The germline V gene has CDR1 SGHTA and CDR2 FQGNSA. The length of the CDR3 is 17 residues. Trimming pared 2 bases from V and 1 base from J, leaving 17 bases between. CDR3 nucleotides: TGTGCCAGCAGCTTAAGGACAAGAAACGCTTTTAACTATGGCTACACCTTC. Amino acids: CASSLRTRNAFNYGYTF.

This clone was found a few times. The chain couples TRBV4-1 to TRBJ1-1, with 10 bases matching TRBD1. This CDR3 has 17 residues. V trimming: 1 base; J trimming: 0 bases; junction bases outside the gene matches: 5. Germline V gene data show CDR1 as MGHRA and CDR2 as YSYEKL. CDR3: CASSQGQGALMNTEAFF. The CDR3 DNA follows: TGCGCCAGCAGCCAAGGACAGGGGGCACTCATGAACACTGAAGCTTTCTTT.

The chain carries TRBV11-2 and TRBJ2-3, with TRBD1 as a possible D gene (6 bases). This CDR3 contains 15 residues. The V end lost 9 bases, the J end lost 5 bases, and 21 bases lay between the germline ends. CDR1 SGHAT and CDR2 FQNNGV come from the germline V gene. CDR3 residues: CASARRGGALDTQYF. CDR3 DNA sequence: TGTGCCAGTGCCCGCAGGGGCGGAGCGCTAGATACGCAGTATTTT. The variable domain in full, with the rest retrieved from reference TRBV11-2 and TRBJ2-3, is EAGVAQSPRYKIIEKRQSVAFWCNPISGHATLYWYQQILGQGPKLLIQFQNNGVVDDSQLPKDRFSAERLKGVDSTLKIQPAKLEDSAVYLCASARRGGALDTQYFGPGTRLTVL.

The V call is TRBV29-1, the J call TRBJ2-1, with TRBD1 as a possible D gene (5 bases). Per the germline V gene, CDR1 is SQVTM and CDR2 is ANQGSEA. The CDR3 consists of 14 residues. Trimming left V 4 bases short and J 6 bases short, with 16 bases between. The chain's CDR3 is CSVVYQGLSNEQFF. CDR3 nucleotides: TGCAGCGTTGTTTACCAGGGATTAAGCAATGAGCAGTTCTTC.

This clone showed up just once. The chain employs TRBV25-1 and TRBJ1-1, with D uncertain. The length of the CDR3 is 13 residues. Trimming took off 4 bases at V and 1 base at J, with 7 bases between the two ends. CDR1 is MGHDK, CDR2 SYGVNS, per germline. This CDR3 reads CASSGSGNTEAFF. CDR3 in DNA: TGTGCCAGCAGTGGATCGGGGAACACTGAAGCTTTCTTT.

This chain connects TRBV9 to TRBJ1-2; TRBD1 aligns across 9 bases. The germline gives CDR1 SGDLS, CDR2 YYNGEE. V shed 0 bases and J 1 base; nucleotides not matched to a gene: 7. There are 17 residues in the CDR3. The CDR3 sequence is CASSVASGTGHNYGYTF. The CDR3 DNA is TGTGCCAGCAGCGTAGCTTCCGGGACAGGGCATAACTATGGCTACACCTTC. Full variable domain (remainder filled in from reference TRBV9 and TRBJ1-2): DSGVTQTPKHLITATGQRVTLRCSPRSGDLSVYWYQQSLDQGLQFLIQYYNGEERAKGNILERFSAQQFPDLHSELNLSSLELGDSALYFCASSVASGTGHNYGYTFGSGTRLTVV.